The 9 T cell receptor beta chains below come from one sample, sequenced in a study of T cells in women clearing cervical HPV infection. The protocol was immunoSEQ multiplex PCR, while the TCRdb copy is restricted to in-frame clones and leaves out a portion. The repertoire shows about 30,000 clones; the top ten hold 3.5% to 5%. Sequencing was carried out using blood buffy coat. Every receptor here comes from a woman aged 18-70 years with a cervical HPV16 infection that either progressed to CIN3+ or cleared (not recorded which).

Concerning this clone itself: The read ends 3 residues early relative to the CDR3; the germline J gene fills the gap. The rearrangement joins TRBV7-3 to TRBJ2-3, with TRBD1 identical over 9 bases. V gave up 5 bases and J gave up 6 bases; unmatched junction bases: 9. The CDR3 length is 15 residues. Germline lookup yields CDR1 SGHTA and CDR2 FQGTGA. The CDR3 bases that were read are TGTGCCAGCAGCCTACTGGGACAGGGCGATGATACG. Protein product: CASSLLGQGDDT. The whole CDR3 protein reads CASSLLGQGDDTQYF.

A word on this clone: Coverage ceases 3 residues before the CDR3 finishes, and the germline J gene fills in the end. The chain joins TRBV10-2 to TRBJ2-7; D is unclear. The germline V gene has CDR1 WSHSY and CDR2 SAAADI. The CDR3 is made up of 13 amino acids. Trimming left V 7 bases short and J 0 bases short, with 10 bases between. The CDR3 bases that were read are TGCGCCAGCACGAGCTCGGGCTCCTACGAG. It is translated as CASTSSGSYE. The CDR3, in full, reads CASTSSGSYEQYF.

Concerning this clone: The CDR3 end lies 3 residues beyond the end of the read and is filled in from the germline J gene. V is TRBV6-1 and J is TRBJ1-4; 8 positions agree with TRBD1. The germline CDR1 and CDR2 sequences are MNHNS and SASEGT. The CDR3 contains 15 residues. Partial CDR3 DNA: TGTGCCAGCAGTGGGTGGGGACAGGCTAATTCACCA. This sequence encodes CASSGWGQANSP. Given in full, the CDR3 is CASSGWGQANSPLFF.

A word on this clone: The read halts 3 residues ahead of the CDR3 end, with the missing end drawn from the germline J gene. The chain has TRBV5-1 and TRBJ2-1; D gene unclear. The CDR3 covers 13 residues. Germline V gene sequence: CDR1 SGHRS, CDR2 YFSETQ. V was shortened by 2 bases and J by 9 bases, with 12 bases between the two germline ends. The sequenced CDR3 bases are TGCGCCAGCAGCTTACGCCCCCCCGGTGAG. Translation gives CASSLRPPGE. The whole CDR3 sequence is CASSLRPPGEQFF. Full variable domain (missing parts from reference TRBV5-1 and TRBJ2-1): KAGVTQTPRYLIKTRGQQVTLSCSPISGHRSVSWYQQTPGQGLQFLFEYFSETQRNKGNFPGRFSGRQFSNSRSEMNVSTLELGDSALYLCASSLRPPGEQFFGPGTRLTVL.

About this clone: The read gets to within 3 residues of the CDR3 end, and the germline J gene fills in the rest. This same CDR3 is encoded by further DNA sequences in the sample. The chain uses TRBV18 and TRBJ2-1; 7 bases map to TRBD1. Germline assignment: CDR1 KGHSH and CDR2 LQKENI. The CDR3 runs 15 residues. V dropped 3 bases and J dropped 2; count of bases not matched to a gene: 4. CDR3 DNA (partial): TGTGCCAGCTCACCTGGACAGGTCCCCTACAATGAG. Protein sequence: CASSPGQVPYNE. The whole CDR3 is CASSPGQVPYNEQFF.

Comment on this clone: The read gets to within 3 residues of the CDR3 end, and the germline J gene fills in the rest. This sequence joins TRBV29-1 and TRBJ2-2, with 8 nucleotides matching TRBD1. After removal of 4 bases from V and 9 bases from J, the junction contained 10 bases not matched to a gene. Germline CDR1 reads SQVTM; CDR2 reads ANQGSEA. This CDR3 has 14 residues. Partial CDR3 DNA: TGCAGCGTTGGCGACAGGGGAGTAAGCCGGGAG. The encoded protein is CSVGDRGVSRE. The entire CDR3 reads CSVGDRGVSRELFF.

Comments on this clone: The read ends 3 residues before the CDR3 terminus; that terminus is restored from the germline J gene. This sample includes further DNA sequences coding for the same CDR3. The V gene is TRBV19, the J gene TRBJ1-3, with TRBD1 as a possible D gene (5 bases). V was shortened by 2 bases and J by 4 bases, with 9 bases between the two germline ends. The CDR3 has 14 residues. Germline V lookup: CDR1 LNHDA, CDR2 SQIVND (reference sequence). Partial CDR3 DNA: TGTGCCAGTAGTATATCAGGGAAGGGAAACACC. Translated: CASSISGKGNT. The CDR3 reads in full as CASSISGKGNTIYF.

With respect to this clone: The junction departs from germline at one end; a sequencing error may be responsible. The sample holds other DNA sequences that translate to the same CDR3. The covered CDR3 bases are TGTGCCAGTAGAGGCCGGGACAGGTTTTTCTCTGGAAACACG. It yields the protein CASRGRDRFFSGNT. The entire CDR3 reads CASRGRDRFFSGNTIYF. The chain couples TRBV19 to TRBJ1-3; 8 bases match TRBD1. The DNA ends 3 residues before the CDR3 does, and the rest of the CDR3 is filled in from the germline J gene. The germline V gene has CDR1 LNHDA and CDR2 SQIVND (reference sequence). This CDR3 is built from 17 residues. The variable domain in full, with the rest retrieved from reference TRBV19 and TRBJ1-3, is DGGITQSPKYLFRKEGQNVTLSCEQNLNHDAMYWYRQDPGQGLRLIYYSQIVNDFQKGDIAEGYSVSREKKESFPLTVTSAQKNPTAFYLCASRGRDRFFSGNTIYFGEGSWLTVV.

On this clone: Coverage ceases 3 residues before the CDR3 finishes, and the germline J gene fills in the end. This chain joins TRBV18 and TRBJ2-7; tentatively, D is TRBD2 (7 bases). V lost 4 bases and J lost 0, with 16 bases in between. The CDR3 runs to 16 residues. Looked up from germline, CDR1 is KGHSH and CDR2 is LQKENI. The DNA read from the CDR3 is TGTGCCAGCTCACAGGGGGGGCGGGCCCGCTCCTACGAG. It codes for CASSQGGRARSYE. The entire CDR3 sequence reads CASSQGGRARSYEQYF.